This entry describes one T cell receptor (beta chain). Produced via immunoSEQ multiplex PCR; TCRdb's table is partial and in-frame only. The table lists about 340,000 clones, 87% of them singletons. This CDR3 has 14 amino acids. V trimming: 6 bases; J trimming: 4 bases; junction bases outside the gene matches: 9. The germline V gene has CDR1 SGHTA and CDR2 FQGNSA. The data originate from a study of blood T cell repertoires in COVID-19. The chain uses TRBV7-2 and TRBJ2-7; 7 positions agree with TRBD2. This receptor was obtained from a woman between 50 and 59 years old with COVID-19, enrolled during active disease. Sequenced input: peripheral blood. CDR3 sequence reads: CASRVGRGIYEQYF. CDR3 bases: TGTGCCAGCAGAGTCGGGCGGGGGATTTACGAGCAGTACTTC. Filled out from reference TRBV7-2 and TRBJ2-7, the complete variable domain reads GAGVSQSPSNKVTEKGKDVELRCDPISGHTALYWYRQSLGQGLEFLIYFQGNSAPDKSGLPSDRFSAERTGGSVSTLTIQRTQQEDSAVYLCASRVGRGIYEQYFGPGTRLTVT.